The source of this T cell receptor (beta chain) is a study of CD8 T cells in ankylosing spondylitis. Whole-study results and caveats: Prior work had noted some motif variants in reactive arthritis blood and synovial fluid.

This clonotype was counted between two and nine times. Its antigen is currently unknown. The CDR3 sequence is 15 residues long. Per germline, CDR1 DFQATT and CDR2 SNEGSKA (reference sequence). Trimming pared 3 bases from V and 5 bases from J, leaving 17 bases between. Preparation of TCR beta libraries was done by quantitative 5'-RACE with molecular barcodes. TCRdb independently ran MiXCR on the 5' RACE reads; one entry per CDR3 protein. The repertoire includes 300,000 to 350,000 distinct CDR3 sequences, roughly 12% of them detected once, and about 10% sits in the top ten. The sequence derives from a female donor with ankylosing spondylitis or in good health (not recorded which). The chain joins TRBV20-1 to TRBJ2-1; no reliable D call. The sample comprised blood, either unsorted or a sorted T cell fraction (not recorded which). The CDR3 here is CSASPPGWYHNEQFF. In DNA form, the CDR3 reads TGCAGTGCTAGCCCCCCCGGGTGGTACCACAATGAGCAGTTCTTC.